The entry that follows covers one T cell receptor (beta chain) sequence. This may stem from a read error, because a much larger clone lies one nucleotide away. Each CDR3 protein gets one entry after TCRdb re-called the reads with MiXCR. The sample shows 200,000 to 300,000 distinct CDR3 sequences, 25% to 35% of them seen only once. This entry belongs to a study of kidney transplant recipient with SARS-CoV-2 infection. The CDR3 extends over 12 amino acids. CDR1 and CDR2 (germline): GTSNPN, SVGIG (reference sequence). This chain connects TRBV30 to TRBJ2-2; D might be TRBD1 (6 bases). The sequenced sample was a blood sample, obtained at baseline and between days 110 and 120 from a kidney transplant recipient. This TCR was recovered from a male patient between 25 and 39 years old who had COVID-19 and was a kidney transplant recipient. Certain T cells may be donor cells from the graft. The chain's CDR3 is CTRAGGGGELFF. Here the CDR3 DNA reads TGTACCCGGGCTGGGGGCGGCGGGGAGCTGTTTTTT.